These T cell receptor beta chains were read from a single sample in a study of T cell repertoires in cytomegalovirus infection. TCRdb re-called the reads through MiXCR, storing one row per CDR3 protein. The data hold approximately 500,000 distinct CDR3 sequences, with approximately 16% observed a single time. The sample consisted of CD8+ T cells from PBMCs. Receptors were obtained from a human donor in good health (CMV status not recorded). Some clones in this sample may be carry-over from other donors' samples. Each CDR3 is given with its conserved first and last residue. A D gene is named only where the DNA matches it firmly. The size entry is marked missing in some rows and otherwise reads once, few, many or a size class.

d_call | j_call | clone_size | v_call | cdr3_aa | cdr3_nt
TRBD2 | TRBJ2-1 | many | TRBV7-8 | CASSTSGTSGGARFF | TGTGCCAGCAGCACTTCCGGGACTAGCGGGGGGGCCAGGTTCTTC
TRBD2 | TRBJ2-7 | few | TRBV27 | CASSPPLLAEGTYEQYF | TGTGCCAGCAGTCCACCCCTCCTAGCGGAGGGAACCTACGAGCAGTACTTC
TRBD1 | TRBJ2-3 | few | TRBV28 | CASSWQGDYVDTQYF | TGTGCCAGCAGTTGGCAGGGGGATTACGTGGATACGCAGTATTTT
- | TRBJ2-1 | many | TRBV7-9 | CASRSGQGTPNEQFF | TGTGCCAGCAGGTCCGGGCAGGGGACCCCCAATGAGCAGTTCTTC
- | TRBJ2-5 | - | TRBV5-3 | CASSPTRVQETQYF | TGTGCCAGCAGCCCCACCAGGGTTCAAGAGACCCAGTACTTC
TRBD1 | TRBJ1-5 | - | TRBV6-1 | CASSSGTVYQPQHF | TGTGCCAGCAGTTCTGGGACAGTGTACCAGCCCCAGCATTTT
- | TRBJ1-1 | - | TRBV19 | CASIESRALLPAEAFF | TGTGCCAGTATCGAATCCAGGGCTCTCCTGCCGGCTGAAGCTTTCTTT
- | TRBJ1-2 | - | TRBV20-1 | CSAPFGEGEARPNYGYTF | TGCAGTGCCCCTTTTGGGGAGGGGGAAGCACGACCTAACTATGGCTACACCTTC
- | TRBJ1-1 | - | TRBV29-1 | CSPLKGENTEAFF | TGCAGCCCCCTCAAAGGAGAGAACACTGAAGCTTTCTTT
TRBD2 | TRBJ2-1 | - | TRBV4-1 | CASSQGTSSRNEQFF | TGCGCCAGCAGCCAAGGGACTAGTTCCCGCAATGAGCAGTTCTTC
TRBD1 | TRBJ1-1 | few | TRBV5-1 | CASSGTGTEAFF | TGCGCCAGCAGTGGGACAGGGACTGAAGCTTTCTTT
TRBD1 | TRBJ1-1 | many | TRBV27 | CASSPPGGRNTEAFF | TGTGCCAGCAGTCCCCCAGGGGGCCGGAACACTGAAGCTTTCTTT
TRBD2 | TRBJ2-7 | - | TRBV27 | CASAGGAEQYF | TGTGCCAGCGCCGGGGGGGCCGAGCAGTACTTC
TRBD1 | TRBJ1-1 | few | TRBV19 | CASSPRQGRMNTEAFF | TGTGCCAGTAGTCCCCGACAGGGACGGATGAACACTGAAGCTTTCTTT
- | TRBJ2-5 | many | TRBV12-3/TRBV12-4 | CASRQGLETQYF | TGTGCCAGCAGGCAAGGTTTAGAGACCCAGTACTTC
TRBD1 | TRBJ1-1 | many | TRBV27 | CASSLILDRARTEAFF | TGTGCCAGCAGTTTAATCCTAGACAGGGCTCGCACTGAAGCTTTCTTT
- | TRBJ2-3 | - | TRBV27 | CASSLSQRAYYLVETQYF | TGTGCCAGCAGTTTATCGCAAAGGGCGTATTACCTTGTGGAGACGCAGTATTTT
TRBD2 | TRBJ2-2 | many | TRBV6-1 | CASSPLAGGNTGELFF | TGTGCCAGCAGTCCCCTAGCGGGAGGCAACACCGGGGAGCTGTTTTTT
- | TRBJ1-5 | - | TRBV20-1 | CSARTSESLNQPQHF | TGCAGTGCTAGGACATCCGAGTCCCTCAATCAGCCCCAGCATTTT
- | TRBJ1-1 | many | TRBV7-3 | CASSSGGHTEAFF | TGTGCCAGCAGCTCAGGAGGTCATACTGAAGCTTTCTTT
- | TRBJ1-1 | many | TRBV12-3/TRBV12-4 | CASSRTANTEAFF | TGTGCCAGCAGCAGGACAGCGAACACTGAAGCTTTCTTT
TRBD2 | TRBJ2-7 | - | TRBV12-3/TRBV12-4 | CASSRTEREIPYEQYF | TGTGCCAGCAGTAGGACTGAGCGGGAGATACCCTACGAGCAGTACTTC
TRBD1 | TRBJ1-4 | many | TRBV7-8 | CASSQRTGVEEKLFF | TGTGCCAGCAGCCAGCGGACAGGGGTTGAGGAAAAACTGTTTTTT
- | TRBJ1-1 | many | TRBV4-1 | CASSQTGNTEAFF | TGTGCCAGCAGCCAGACAGGGAACACTGAAGCTTTCTTT